This entry concerns a single TCR beta chain. What it recognizes is unknown. The source of the sample is a study of CD8 T cells in Susac syndrome. Study-wide results and caveats: That the number of individuals in its TCR sequencing and HLA analysis was relatively small was acknowledged by the study.

From blood CD8+ and CD4+ T cells, the TCR beta chain was sequenced. FACS was used to enrich TEMRA cells, whereas the CD8+ and CD4+ T cells were obtained by negative isolation. An amount of RNA that ranged from about 0.45 to 1 ug was reverse transcribed with random hexamers. Across 54 Vbeta and 13 Jbeta, TCR beta CDR3 was amplified with immunoSEQ multiplex PCR. MiXCR, applied by TCRdb to the immunoSEQ multiplex PCR reads, yields one record per CDR3 protein. Of 160,000 or so distinct CDR3 sequences listed, 92% were seen once; the top ten hold around 0.08%. V dropped 8 bases and J dropped 2 bases, with 13 bases sitting between them. Germline V CDR1 and CDR2: MDHEN, SYDVKM. CDR3 length: 14 amino acids.

The chain has TRBV28 and TRBJ1-5, with D uncertain. Sequencing was performed on CD4+ T cells from PBMCs. The TCR was taken from a human donor in good health. The DNA for the CDR3 is TGTGCCAGCGCAGGTTCTATGGGCAATCAGCCCCAGCATTTT. It encodes CASAGSMGNQPQHF.